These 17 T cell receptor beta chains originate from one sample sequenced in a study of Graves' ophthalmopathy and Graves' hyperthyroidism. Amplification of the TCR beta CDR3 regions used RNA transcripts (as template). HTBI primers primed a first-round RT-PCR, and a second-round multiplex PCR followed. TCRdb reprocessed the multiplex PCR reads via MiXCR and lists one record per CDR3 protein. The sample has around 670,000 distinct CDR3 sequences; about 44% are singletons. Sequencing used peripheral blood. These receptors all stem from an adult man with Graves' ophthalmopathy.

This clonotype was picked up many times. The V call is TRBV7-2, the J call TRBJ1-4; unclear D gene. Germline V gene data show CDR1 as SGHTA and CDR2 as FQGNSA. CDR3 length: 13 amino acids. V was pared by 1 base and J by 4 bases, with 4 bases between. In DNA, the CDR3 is TGTGCCAGCAGCTTAGTCGTTAATGAAAAACTGTTTTTT. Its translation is CASSLVVNEKLFF.

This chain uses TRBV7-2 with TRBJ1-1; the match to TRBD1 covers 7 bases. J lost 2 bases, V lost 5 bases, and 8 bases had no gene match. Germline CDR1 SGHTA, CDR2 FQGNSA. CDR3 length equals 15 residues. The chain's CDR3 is CASSQYGQANTEAFF. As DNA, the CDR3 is TGTGCCAGCAGCCAATATGGACAGGCTAACACTGAAGCTTTCTTT.

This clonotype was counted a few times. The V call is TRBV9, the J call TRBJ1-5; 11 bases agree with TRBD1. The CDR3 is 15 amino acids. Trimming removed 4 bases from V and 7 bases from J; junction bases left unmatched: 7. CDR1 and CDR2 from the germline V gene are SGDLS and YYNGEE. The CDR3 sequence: CASSPYGTGGQPQHF. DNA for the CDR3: TGTGCCAGCAGCCCGTATGGGACAGGGGGGCAGCCCCAGCATTTT. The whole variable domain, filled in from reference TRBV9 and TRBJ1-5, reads DSGVTQTPKHLITATGQRVTLRCSPRSGDLSVYWYQQSLDQGLQFLIQYYNGEERAKGNILERFSAQQFPDLHSELNLSSLELGDSALYFCASSPYGTGGQPQHFGDGTRLSIL.

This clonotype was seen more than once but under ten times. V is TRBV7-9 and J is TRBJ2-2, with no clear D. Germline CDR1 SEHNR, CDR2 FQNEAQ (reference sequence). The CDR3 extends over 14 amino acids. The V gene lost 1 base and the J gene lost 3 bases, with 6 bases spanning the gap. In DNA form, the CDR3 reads TGTGCCAGCAGCTTAGTAGCCCACACCGGGGAGCTGTTTTTT. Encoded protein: CASSLVAHTGELFF.

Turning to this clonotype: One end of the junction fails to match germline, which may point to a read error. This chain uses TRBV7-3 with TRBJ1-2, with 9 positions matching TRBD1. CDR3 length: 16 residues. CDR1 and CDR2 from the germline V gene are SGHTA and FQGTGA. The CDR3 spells CASSQEGTGGVYGYTF. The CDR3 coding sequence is TGCGCCAGCAGCCAAGAAGGAACAGGGGGCGTCTATGGCTACACCTTC.

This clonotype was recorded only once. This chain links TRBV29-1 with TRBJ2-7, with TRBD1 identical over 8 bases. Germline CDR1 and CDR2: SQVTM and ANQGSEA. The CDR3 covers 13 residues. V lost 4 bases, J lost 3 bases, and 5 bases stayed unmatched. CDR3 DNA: TGCAGCGTTGGCCGACAGGGGCTCTACGAGCAGTACTTC. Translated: CSVGRQGLYEQYF.

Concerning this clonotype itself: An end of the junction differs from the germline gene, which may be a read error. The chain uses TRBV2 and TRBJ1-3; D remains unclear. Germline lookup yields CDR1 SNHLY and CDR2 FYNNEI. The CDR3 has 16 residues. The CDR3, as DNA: TGTGCCAGCAGTGAAGAGATCGGGAGCTCTGGAAACGCCATATATTTT. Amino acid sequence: CASSEEIGSSGNAIYF.

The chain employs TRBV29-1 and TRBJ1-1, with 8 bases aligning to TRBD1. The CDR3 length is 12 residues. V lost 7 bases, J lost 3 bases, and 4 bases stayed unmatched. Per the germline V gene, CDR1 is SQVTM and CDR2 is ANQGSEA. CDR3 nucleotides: TGCAGCGCTATACAGGGGGACACTGAAGCTTTCTTT. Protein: CSAIQGDTEAFF.

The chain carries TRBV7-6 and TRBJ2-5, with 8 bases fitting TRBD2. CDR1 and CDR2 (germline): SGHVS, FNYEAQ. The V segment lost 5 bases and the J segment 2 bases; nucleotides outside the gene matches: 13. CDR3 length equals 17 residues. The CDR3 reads CASSQDPWGGRQETQYF. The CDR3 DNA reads TGTGCCAGCAGCCAAGATCCCTGGGGCGGGAGGCAAGAGACCCAGTACTTC.

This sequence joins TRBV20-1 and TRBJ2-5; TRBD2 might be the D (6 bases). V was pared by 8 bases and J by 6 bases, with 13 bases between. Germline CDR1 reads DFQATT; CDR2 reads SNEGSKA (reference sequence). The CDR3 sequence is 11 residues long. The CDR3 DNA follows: TGCAGTACCGGGGGAGTAAAGACCCAGTACTTC. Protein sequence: CSTGGVKTQYF.

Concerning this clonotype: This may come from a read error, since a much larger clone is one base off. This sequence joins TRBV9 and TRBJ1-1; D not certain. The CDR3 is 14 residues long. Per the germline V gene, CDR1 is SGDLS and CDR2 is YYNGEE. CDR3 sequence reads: CVSSLDASNTEAFF. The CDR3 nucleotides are TGTGTCAGCAGCTTAGACGCATCAAACACTGAAGCTTTCTTT.

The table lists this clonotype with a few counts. The CDR3 region has the DNA TGTGCCAGCAGCGAAGGACCGCTCTCTGGGGCCAACGTCCTGACTTTC. Its protein is CASSEGPLSGANVLTF. This chain connects TRBV7-9 to TRBJ2-6; unclear D gene. The CDR3 length is 16 residues. Trimming shortened V by 5 bases and J by 0 bases, and 11 bases separated the two germline ends. CDR1 and CDR2 from the germline V gene are SEHNR and FQNEAQ (reference sequence).

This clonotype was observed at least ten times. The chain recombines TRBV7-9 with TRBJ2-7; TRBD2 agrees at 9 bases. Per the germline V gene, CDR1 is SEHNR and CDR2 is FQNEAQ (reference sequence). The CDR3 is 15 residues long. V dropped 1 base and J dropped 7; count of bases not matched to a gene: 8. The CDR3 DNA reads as TGTGCCAGCAGCTTAGGTGGTAGCGGGGGACTGGAGCAGTACTTC. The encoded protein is CASSLGGSGGLEQYF.

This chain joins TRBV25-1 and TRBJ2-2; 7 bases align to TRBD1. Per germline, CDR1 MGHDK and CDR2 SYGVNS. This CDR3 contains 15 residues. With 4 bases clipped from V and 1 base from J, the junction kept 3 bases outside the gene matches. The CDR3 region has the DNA TGTGCCAGCAGTGCGGGGACAGAGAACACCGGGGAGCTGTTTTTT. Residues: CASSAGTENTGELFF.

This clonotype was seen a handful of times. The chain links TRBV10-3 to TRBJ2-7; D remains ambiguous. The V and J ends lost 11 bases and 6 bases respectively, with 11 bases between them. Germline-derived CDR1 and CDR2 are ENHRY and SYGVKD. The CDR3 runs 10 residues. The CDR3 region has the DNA TGTGCCGGTACGGAGTGCGAGCAGTACTTC. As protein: CAGTECEQYF.

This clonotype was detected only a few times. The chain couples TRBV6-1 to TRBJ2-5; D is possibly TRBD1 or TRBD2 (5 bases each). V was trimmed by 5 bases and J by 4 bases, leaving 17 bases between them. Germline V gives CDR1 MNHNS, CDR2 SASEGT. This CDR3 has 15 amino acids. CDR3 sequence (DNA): TGTGCCAGCAGTTACATAGGGACGGCGGGAGAGACCCAGTACTTC. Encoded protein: CASSYIGTAGETQYF.

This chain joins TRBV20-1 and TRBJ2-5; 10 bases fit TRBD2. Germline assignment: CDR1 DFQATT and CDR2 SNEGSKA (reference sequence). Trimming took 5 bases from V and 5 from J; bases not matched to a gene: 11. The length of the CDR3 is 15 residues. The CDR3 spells CSALEREGLGETQYF. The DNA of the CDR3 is TGCAGTGCTCTCGAGCGGGAGGGCCTCGGGGAGACCCAGTACTTC.